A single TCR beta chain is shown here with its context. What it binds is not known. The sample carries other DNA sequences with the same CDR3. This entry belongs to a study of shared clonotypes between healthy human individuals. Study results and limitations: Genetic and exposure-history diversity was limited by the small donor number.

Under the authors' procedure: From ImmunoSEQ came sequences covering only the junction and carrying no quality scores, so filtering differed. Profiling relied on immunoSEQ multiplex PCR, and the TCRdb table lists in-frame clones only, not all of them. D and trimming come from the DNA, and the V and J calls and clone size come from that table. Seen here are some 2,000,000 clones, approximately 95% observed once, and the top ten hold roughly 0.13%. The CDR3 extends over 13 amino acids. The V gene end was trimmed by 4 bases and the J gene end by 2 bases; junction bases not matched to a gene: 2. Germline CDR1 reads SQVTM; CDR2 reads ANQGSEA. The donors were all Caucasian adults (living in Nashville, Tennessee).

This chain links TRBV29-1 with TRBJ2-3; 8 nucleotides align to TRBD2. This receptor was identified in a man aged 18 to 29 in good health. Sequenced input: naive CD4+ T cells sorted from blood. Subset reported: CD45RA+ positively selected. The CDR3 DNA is TGCAGCGTTGTCGGGAGGGTCACAGATACGCAGTATTTT. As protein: CSVVGRVTDTQYF.